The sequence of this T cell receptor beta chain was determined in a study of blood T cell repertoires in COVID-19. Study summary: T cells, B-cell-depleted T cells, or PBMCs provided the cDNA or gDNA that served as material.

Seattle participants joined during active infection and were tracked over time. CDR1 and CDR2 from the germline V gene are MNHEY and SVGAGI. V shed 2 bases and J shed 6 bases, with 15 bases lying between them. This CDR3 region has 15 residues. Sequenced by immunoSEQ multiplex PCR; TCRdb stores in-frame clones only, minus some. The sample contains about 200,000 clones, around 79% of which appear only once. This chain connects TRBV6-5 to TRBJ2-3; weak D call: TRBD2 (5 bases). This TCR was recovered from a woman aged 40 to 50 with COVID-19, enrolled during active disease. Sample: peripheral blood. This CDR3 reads CASSYESRVPDTQYF. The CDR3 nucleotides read TGTGCCAGCAGTTACGAGTCGAGGGTTCCTGATACGCAGTATTTT.